One sample yielded the 2 T cell receptor beta chains listed below, sequenced in a study of blood T cell repertoires in COVID-19. TCRdb's table, derived via immunoSEQ multiplex PCR, lists solely in-frame clones and lacks some. This table holds 200,000 to 300,000 clones, around 90% found once. Sequenced: peripheral blood. The source is a woman younger than 45 with acute or convalescent COVID-19.

This clone appeared once. The chain uses TRBV7-2 and TRBJ2-3; 7 bases map to TRBD2. Trimming at V came to 1 base and at J to 4 bases, leaving 5 bases not matched to a gene. Germline V gene data show CDR1 as SGHTA and CDR2 as FQGNSA. The length of the CDR3 is 15 residues. CDR3 DNA: TGTGCCAGCAGCTTAGACGGGAGGAGGTCAGATACGCAGTATTTT. Its protein product is CASSLDGRRSDTQYF. Supplemented by reference TRBV7-2 and TRBJ2-3, the full variable domain reads GAGVSQSPSNKVTEKGKDVELRCDPISGHTALYWYRQSLGQGLEFLIYFQGNSAPDKSGLPSDRFSAERTGGSVSTLTIQRTQQEDSAVYLCASSLDGRRSDTQYFGPGTRLTVL.

With respect to this clone: Other nucleotide sequences in the sample specify the same CDR3. The CDR3 sequence: CASTRPGGNTEAFF. CDR3 nucleotides: TGTGCCAGCACCCGGCCGGGGGGTAACACTGAAGCTTTCTTT. The chain links TRBV19 to TRBJ1-1, with D perhaps matching TRBD1 (5 bases). V was cut by 9 bases and J by 2 bases, with 16 bases left in between. The CDR3 runs 14 residues. Germline V gives CDR1 LNHDA, CDR2 SQIVND (reference sequence). The full variable domain, with the rest looked up from reference TRBV19 and TRBJ1-1, is DGGITQSPKYLFRKEGQNVTLSCEQNLNHDAMYWYRQDPGQGLRLIYYSQIVNDFQKGDIAEGYSVSREKKESFPLTVTSAQKNPTAFYLCASTRPGGNTEAFFGQGTRLTVV.